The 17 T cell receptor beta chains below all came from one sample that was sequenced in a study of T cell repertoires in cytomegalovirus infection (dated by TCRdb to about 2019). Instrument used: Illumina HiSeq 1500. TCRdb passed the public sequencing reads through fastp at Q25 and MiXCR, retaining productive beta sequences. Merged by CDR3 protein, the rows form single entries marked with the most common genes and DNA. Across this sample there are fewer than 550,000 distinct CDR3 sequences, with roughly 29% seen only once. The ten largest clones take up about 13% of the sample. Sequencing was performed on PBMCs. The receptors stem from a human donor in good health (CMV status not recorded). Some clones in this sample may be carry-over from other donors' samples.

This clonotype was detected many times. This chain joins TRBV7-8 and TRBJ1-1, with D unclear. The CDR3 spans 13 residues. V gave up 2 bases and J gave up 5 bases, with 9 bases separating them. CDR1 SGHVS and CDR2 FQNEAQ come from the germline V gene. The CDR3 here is CASSLFLQTEAFF. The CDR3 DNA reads TGTGCCAGCAGCTTATTTTTACAAACTGAAGCTTTCTTT.

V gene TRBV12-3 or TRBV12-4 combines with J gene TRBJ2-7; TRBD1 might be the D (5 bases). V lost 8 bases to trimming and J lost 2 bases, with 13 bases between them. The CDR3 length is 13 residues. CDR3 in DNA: TGTGCCAGCTGGGGCCCAGAAACCTACGAGCAGTACTTC. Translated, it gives CASWGPETYEQYF.

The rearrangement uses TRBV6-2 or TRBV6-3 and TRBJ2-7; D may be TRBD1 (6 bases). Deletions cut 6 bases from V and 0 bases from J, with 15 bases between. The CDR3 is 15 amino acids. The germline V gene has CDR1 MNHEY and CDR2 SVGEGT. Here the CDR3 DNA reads TGTGCCAGCAGCCGCGATCTACAGGGCTCCTACGAGCAGTACGTC. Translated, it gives CASSRDLQGSYEQYV.

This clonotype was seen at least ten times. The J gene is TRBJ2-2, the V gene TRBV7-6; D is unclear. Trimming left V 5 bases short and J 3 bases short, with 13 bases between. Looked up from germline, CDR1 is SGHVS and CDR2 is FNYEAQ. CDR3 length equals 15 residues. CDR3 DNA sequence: TGTGCCAGCAGCCCCCAGGAAGGGCACACCGGGGAGCTGTTTTTT. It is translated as CASSPQEGHTGELFF.

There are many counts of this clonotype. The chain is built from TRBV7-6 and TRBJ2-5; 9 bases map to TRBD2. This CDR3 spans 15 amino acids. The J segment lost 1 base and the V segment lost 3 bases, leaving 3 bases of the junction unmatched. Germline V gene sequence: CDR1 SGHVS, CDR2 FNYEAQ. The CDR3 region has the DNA TGTGCCAGCAGCTTGCTAGCGGGAAGCCAAGAGACCCAGTACTTC. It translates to CASSLLAGSQETQYF.

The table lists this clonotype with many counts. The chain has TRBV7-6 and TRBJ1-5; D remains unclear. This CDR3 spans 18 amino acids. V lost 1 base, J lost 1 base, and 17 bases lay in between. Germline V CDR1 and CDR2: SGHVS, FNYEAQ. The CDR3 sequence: CASSLDAYGERSNQPQHF. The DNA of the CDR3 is TGTGCCAGCAGCTTAGATGCCTATGGGGAAAGAAGCAATCAGCCCCAGCATTTT.

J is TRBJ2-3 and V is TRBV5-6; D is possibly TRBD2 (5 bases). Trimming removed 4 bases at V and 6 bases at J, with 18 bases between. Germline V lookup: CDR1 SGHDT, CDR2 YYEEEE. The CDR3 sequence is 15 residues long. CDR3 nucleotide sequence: TGTGCCAGCAGCCCGACTATACCTATATTGGATACGCAGTATTTT. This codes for CASSPTIPILDTQYF.

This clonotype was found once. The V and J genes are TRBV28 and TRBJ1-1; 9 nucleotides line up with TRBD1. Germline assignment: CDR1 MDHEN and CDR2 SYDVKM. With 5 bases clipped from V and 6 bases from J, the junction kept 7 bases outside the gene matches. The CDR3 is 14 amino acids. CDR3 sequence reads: CASSQGQGGAEAFF. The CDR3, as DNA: TGTGCCAGCAGTCAGGGACAGGGAGGGGCTGAAGCTTTCTTT.

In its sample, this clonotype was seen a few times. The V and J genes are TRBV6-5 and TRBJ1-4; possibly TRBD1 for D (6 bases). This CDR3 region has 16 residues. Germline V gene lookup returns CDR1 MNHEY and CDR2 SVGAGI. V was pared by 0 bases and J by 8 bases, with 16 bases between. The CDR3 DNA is TGTGCCAGCAGTTACTCTATGGCCAGGGGTTACGAAAAACTGTTTTTT. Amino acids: CASSYSMARGYEKLFF.

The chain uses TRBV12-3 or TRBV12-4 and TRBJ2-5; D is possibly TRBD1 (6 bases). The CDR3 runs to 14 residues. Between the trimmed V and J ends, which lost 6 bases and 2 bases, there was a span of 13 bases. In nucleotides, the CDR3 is TGTGCCAGCAGCAGGGGAACACAACAAGAGACCCAGTACTTC. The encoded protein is CASSRGTQQETQYF.

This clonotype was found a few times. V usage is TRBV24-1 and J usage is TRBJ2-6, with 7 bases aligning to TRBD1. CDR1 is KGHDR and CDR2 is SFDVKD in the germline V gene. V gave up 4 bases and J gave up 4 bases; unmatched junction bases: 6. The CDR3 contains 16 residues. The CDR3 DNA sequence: TGTGCCACCAGTGACGACACAGGGGTCGGGGCCAACGTCCTGACTTTC. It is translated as CATSDDTGVGANVLTF.

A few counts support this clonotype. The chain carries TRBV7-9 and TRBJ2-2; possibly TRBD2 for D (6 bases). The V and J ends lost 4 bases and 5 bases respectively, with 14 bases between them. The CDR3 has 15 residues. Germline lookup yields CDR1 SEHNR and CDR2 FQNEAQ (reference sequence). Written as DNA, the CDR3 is TGTGCCAGCAGCTCGGGAGAGGTTCGGACCGGGGAGCTGTTTTTT. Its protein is CASSSGEVRTGELFF.

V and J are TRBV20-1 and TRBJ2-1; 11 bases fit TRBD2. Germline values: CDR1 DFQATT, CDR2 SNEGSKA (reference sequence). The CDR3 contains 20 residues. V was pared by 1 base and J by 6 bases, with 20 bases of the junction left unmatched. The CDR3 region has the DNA TGCAGTGCTAGAGGGGGTTTAGCGGGAGGGCCGGAGACTCTCGGCAATGAGCAGTTCTTC. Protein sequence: CSARGGLAGGPETLGNEQFF.

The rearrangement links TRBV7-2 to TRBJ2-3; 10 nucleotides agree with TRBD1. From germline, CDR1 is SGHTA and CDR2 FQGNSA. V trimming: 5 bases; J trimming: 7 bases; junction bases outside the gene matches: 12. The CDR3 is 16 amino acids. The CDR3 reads CASSQGPGQGRNTQYF. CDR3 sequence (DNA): TGTGCCAGCAGCCAGGGACCGGGACAGGGGAGGAATACGCAGTATTTT. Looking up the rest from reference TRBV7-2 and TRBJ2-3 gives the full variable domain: GAGVSQSPSNKVTEKGKDVELRCDPISGHTALYWYRQSLGQGLEFLIYFQGNSAPDKSGLPSDRFSAERTGGSVSTLTIQRTQQEDSAVYLCASSQGPGQGRNTQYFGPGTRLTVL.

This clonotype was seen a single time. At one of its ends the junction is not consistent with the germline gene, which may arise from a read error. For the CDR3, the DNA is TGTGCCAGCAGAAGACAGGTGTTGAACACTGAACCTTTCTTT. It is translated as CASRRQVLNTEPFF. V gene TRBV12-3 or TRBV12-4 combines with J gene TRBJ1-1, with D maybe TRBD1 (6 bases). This CDR3 spans 14 amino acids.

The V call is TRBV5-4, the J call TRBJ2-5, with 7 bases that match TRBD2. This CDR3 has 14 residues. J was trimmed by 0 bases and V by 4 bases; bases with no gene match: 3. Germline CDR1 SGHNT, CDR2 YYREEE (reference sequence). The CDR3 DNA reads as TGTGCCAGCAGCCCTACTAGCGACCAAGAGACCCAGTACTTC. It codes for CASSPTSDQETQYF.

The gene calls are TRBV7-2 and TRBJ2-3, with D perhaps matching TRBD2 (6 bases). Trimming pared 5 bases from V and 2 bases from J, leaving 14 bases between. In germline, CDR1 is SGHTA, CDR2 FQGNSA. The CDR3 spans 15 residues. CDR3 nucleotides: TGTGCCAGCAGCCCCTCGGGGGTTTTCACAGATACGCAGTATTTT. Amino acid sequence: CASSPSGVFTDTQYF.